A selection of T cell receptor beta chains follows, all from one sample in a study of T cell responses to AZD1222 COVID-19 vaccine. The assay was immunoSEQ multiplex PCR, and TCRdb's table has in-frame clones only and misses some. The sample comprises 150,000 or so clones, about 87% of which are singletons, and 3.1% rests with the top ten. The sequenced sample was peripheral blood, obtained on day 0 of AZD1222 vaccination. These receptors were taken from an adult in good health. Both conserved end residues are part of each CDR3. Fields, in order: CDR3 DNA, CDR3 protein, clone size, V gene, D gene, J gene. The D gene is left open where the match is weak. Expanded clones are given a class, and other clones once, few, many or no size at all.

TGTGCCAGCAGTTCTCCCCTGAGGGGCTCCTATAATTCACCCCTCCACTTT CASSSPLRGSYNSPLHF - TRBV28 - TRBJ1-6
TGTGCCAGCAGTGAGGTCAGCGTGAACACTGAAGCTTTCTTT CASSEVSVNTEAFF - TRBV6-1 - TRBJ1-1
TGTGCCAGCAGCCTCCAGGGAAACACCGGGGAGCTGTTTTTT CASSLQGNTGELFF - TRBV3-1/TRBV3-2 - TRBJ2-2
TGTGCCAGCAGCCAAGAACAGAGCTATGGCTACACCTTC CASSQEQSYGYTF - TRBV14 - TRBJ1-2
TGTGCCAGCAGTGCAGCGGGGGAGAATGAGCAGTTCTTC CASSAAGENEQFF - TRBV6-1 TRBD2 TRBJ2-1
TGTGCCAGCAGCGCCTTGACAGGGGGCTCTGGCTACACCTTC CASSALTGGSGYTF few TRBV9 TRBD1 TRBJ1-2
TGTGCCAGCAGCCGATCGGAGCTCTATGGCTACACCTTC CASSRSELYGYTF - TRBV7-9 - TRBJ1-2
TGCGCCAGCAGCCTTGGACAGAGCTATGGCTACACCTTC CASSLGQSYGYTF - TRBV4-1 - TRBJ1-2
TGTGCCAGCAGACGCAGGGATCTCAACGAGCAGTACTTC CASRRRDLNEQYF once TRBV6-5 - TRBJ2-7
TGTGCCAGCAGAGGGGGGGCAGGCTCCATGAACACTGAAGCTTTCTTT CASRGGAGSMNTEAFF - TRBV7-8 - TRBJ1-1
TGTGCCAGCAGCCAGGGCATCGGGTCCTACAATGAGCAGTTCTTC CASSQGIGSYNEQFF - TRBV5-4 - TRBJ2-1
TGTGCCAGTACCCCGGACCGGGGGGGAGGAAGCAATCAGCCCCAGCATTTT CASTPDRGGGSNQPQHF - TRBV19 - TRBJ1-5
TGTGCCAGCAGCGCCACCGGGGATCAGCCCCAGCATTTT CASSATGDQPQHF - TRBV9 - TRBJ1-5
TGTGCCAGCAGAACAGACAGCAACTATGGCTACACCTTC CASRTDSNYGYTF - TRBV5-6 - TRBJ1-2
TGCAGCGCCCCGACAGGGAATGGCTACACCTTC CSAPTGNGYTF - TRBV29-1 TRBD1 TRBJ1-2
TGTGCCAGCAGCTTGAAACTCTTTAGCTCCTACGAGCAGTACTTC CASSLKLFSSYEQYF - TRBV5-5 - TRBJ2-7
TGTGCCAGTAGTCCCATGAAGGGCCAAAATCAGCCCCAGCATTTT CASSPMKGQNQPQHF - TRBV19 - TRBJ1-5
TGTGCCAGCAGCCGGGGGGGGCAGGAGACCCAGTACTTC CASSRGGQETQYF - TRBV11-3 TRBD2 TRBJ2-5
TGTGCTAGTGGTTTGGTACAACAGGGGACCCCCCGGGAGTATGGCTACACCTTC CASGLVQQGTPREYGYTF once TRBV12-5 TRBD1 TRBJ1-2
TGTGCCAGCAGCGCCAGTCCGAACACTGAAGCTTTCTTT CASSASPNTEAFF once TRBV7-8 - TRBJ1-1
TGTGCCAGCAGTTCCGGATGGAGTCAGCCCCAGCATTTT CASSSGWSQPQHF - TRBV6-5 - TRBJ1-5
TGTGCCACCAGCAGAGCAGTAGGGGTGAACACCGGGGAGCTGTTTTTT CATSRAVGVNTGELFF - TRBV15 - TRBJ2-2
TGTGCCAGCACTGGGGGCAGGAGGAACACTGAAGCTTTCTTT CASTGGRRNTEAFF - TRBV28 - TRBJ1-1
TGTGCCAGCAGCGTACTAGCGGACGTATACAATGAGCAGTTCTTC CASSVLADVYNEQFF - TRBV9 TRBD2 TRBJ2-1
TGTGCCAGTAGTCAGAATAACTATGGCTACACCTTC CASSQNNYGYTF - TRBV19 - TRBJ1-2
TGTGCCAGCAGCTTGGCCGGGGTCCGGGGCTCCTACGAGCAGTACTTC CASSLAGVRGSYEQYF - TRBV5-6 - TRBJ2-7
TGTGCCACTGCGGGGGGGTTTAATCAGCCCCAGCATTTT CATAGGFNQPQHF - TRBV19 - TRBJ1-5
TGTGCCAGCAGGCGTGACAGTAGTGGGGAAGCTTTCTTT CASRRDSSGEAFF - TRBV12-3/TRBV12-4 - TRBJ1-1
TGTGCCAGCAGCTTAGCGAGAGGTCTTAATTCACCCCTCCACTTT CASSLARGLNSPLHF - TRBV7-2 - TRBJ1-6
TGCACCAGCAGCCAAGTCACAGGCCCGGGGAACGAGCAGTACTTC CTSSQVTGPGNEQYF - TRBV1 - TRBJ2-7
TGTGCCAGCAGCTCGGAGACGGGTAGGAGTGTCCCTGAAGCTTTCTTT CASSSETGRSVPEAFF few TRBV5-4 - TRBJ1-1
TGTGCCAGCACGCCTGGGGGGGGCGGGTCGAGCAATCAGCCCCAGCATTTT CASTPGGGGSSNQPQHF - TRBV28 - TRBJ1-5
TGTGCCAGCAGTCCCCAAAACCAAGCAGGCTACACCTTC CASSPQNQAGYTF - TRBV5-6 - TRBJ1-2
TGCAGTGGTAGAAGCCAAGAGACCCAGTACTTC CSGRSQETQYF - TRBV20-1 - TRBJ2-5
TGTGCCAGCAGCGGGACAGCCTCATATAACTATGGCTACACCTTC CASSGTASYNYGYTF once TRBV7-2 TRBD1 TRBJ1-2
TGTGCCAGCAGTTTCAAGGGAACTAACTATGGCTACACCTTC CASSFKGTNYGYTF - TRBV27 - TRBJ1-2
TGTGCCAGCAGTGAAGCGCCGGGACAGGTCCGTTACGAGCAGTACTTC CASSEAPGQVRYEQYF - TRBV6-1 TRBD1 TRBJ2-7
TGTGCCACCAGCATACTAGCGGGTCCCACAGATACGCAGTATTTT CATSILAGPTDTQYF - TRBV15 TRBD2 TRBJ2-3
TGTGCCAGCAGCGTAGACGGAGGGAGGGAGCTGTTTTTT CASSVDGGRELFF - TRBV9 - TRBJ2-2
TGCGCCAGCAGCTTGGCCGTGTTGCAGGGGATGAACACTGAAGCTTTCTTT CASSLAVLQGMNTEAFF - TRBV5-1 - TRBJ1-1
TGTGCCAGCAGCTTAGGCGCCTGGACAGGGGAAGACGAGCAGTACTTC CASSLGAWTGEDEQYF - TRBV7-8 TRBD1 TRBJ2-7
TGTGCCAGCAGCTCAGGGGGCTTAAATGAAAAACTGTTTTTT CASSSGGLNEKLFF few TRBV16 TRBD1 TRBJ1-4
TGTGCCAGCAGCCAGGGACTAATGAACACTGAAGCTTTCTTT CASSQGLMNTEAFF - TRBV3-1/TRBV3-2 - TRBJ1-1
TGTGCCAGCAGGTACGGGGGTTCCTACGAGCAGTACTTC CASRYGGSYEQYF - TRBV6-5 - TRBJ2-7
TGTGCCAGCAGTCTAACCTGGGACCTTAGGGGAACTAATGAAAAACTGTTTTTT CASSLTWDLRGTNEKLFF - TRBV6-6 - TRBJ1-4
TGTGCCAGCAGCTTACAGGGGGTAGTATCCGAGCAGTACTTC CASSLQGVVSEQYF - TRBV7-2 TRBD1 TRBJ2-7
TGTGCCAGCAGCAAGGACAGGCAGCTCTCTGGAAACACCATATATTTT CASSKDRQLSGNTIYF - TRBV5-4 TRBD1 TRBJ1-3
TGTGCCAGCAGCCCCATGGACAGGGTGGGCGAGCAGTACTTC CASSPMDRVGEQYF - TRBV7-2 TRBD1 TRBJ2-7
TGTGCCAGCAGCAAGAGCGGGGGGGACACTGAAGCTTTCTTT CASSKSGGDTEAFF - TRBV7-6 - TRBJ1-1
TGCGCCAGCTCCCTACTGGGGGACACTTGGGAAAAACTGTTTTTT CASSLLGDTWEKLFF - TRBV5-1 - TRBJ1-4
TGTGCCAGCAGCCCTACAGGGACCGAGCAGTACTTC CASSPTGTEQYF - TRBV12-3/TRBV12-4 - TRBJ2-7
TGTGCTAGTGGTTTGGTACTAGCGGTGAAAAACATTCAGTACTTC CASGLVLAVKNIQYF - TRBV12-5 TRBD2 TRBJ2-4
TGTGCCAGCAGCTTCTCCGACAGCTCTGGAAACACCATATATTTT CASSFSDSSGNTIYF - TRBV5-5 - TRBJ1-3
TGTGCCAGCAGTCCGCCCGCAGCCGAGGGGGAAAAACTGTTTTTT CASSPPAAEGEKLFF - TRBV28 - TRBJ1-4
TGTGCCAGTAGTACCAGGGGGGACACCGGGGAGCTGTTTTTT CASSTRGDTGELFF - TRBV19 - TRBJ2-2